This T cell receptor (beta chain) is drawn from a study of blood T cell repertoires in COVID-19. Study-level information: From T cells, B-cell-depleted T cells, or PBMCs came the material, which was cDNA or gDNA.

Enrollment of patients from Seattle took place during active infection, with longitudinal follow-up. Per the study methods: Reference gene primer amplification gave nucleated cell count estimates. Method: immunoSEQ multiplex PCR; TCRdb's copy keeps in-frame clones and lacks some. That table gives V, J and clone size, and the DNA gave D and trimming. The table records about 200,000 clones, 82% of them present only once. This clone was detected only once. The CDR3 length is 16 residues. CDR1 PRHDT and CDR2 FYEKMQ come from the germline V gene (reference sequence). Trimming left V 5 bases short and J 2 bases short, with 16 bases between.

J is TRBJ1-5 and V is TRBV13; unclear D gene. Material for sequencing was peripheral blood. The clonotype comes from a woman aged 80 or over with COVID-19, enrolled during active disease. The CDR3 sequence is CASSLRVAGGNQPQHF. The CDR3 DNA sequence: TGTGCCAGCAGCCTTAGGGTGGCGGGTGGCAATCAGCCCCAGCATTTT.